Following are 23 T cell receptor beta chains from one sample sequenced in a study of T cell responses to AZD1222 COVID-19 vaccine. Using immunoSEQ multiplex PCR, the repertoire was profiled, and TCRdb retains in-frame clones only, with some absent. The table lists tens of thousands of clones, about nine tenths of them singletons, with 5.4% in the top ten. The sample was peripheral blood, taken 28 days after the second AZD1222 dose. These receptors originate from an adult who received the AZD1222 COVID-19 vaccine.

V usage is TRBV3-1 (or the pseudogene TRBV3-2) and J usage is TRBJ2-1; 7 bases match TRBD2. Germline V gene data show CDR1 as LGHDT and CDR2 as YNNKEL (reference sequence). V dropped 1 base and J dropped 3; count of bases not matched to a gene: 3. CDR3 size: 15 residues. CDR3 in amino acids: CASSQGRGVYNEQFF. The CDR3 coding sequence is TGTGCCAGCAGCCAAGGCCGGGGGGTCTACAATGAGCAGTTCTTC.

The chain is built from TRBV28 and TRBJ2-3, with TRBD1 matching 8 bases. Germline CDR1 reads MDHEN; CDR2 reads SYDVKM. The ends lost 6 bases at V and 3 bases at J; junction bases unmatched: 2. This CDR3 region has 13 residues. The CDR3 spells CASRRQGTDTQYF. The CDR3 DNA reads TGTGCCAGCAGGAGACAGGGGACAGATACGCAGTATTTT.

This clone has only one observation. The chain joins TRBV5-6 to TRBJ1-1; 7 bases map to TRBD1. J gave up 1 base and V 3 bases, and 0 bases lay outside the gene matches. The CDR3 length is 13 residues. Germline CDR1 is SGHDT and CDR2 is YYEEEE. In DNA, the CDR3 is TGTGCCAGCAGCTGGGACAGGAACACTGAAGCTTTCTTT. It specifies CASSWDRNTEAFF. Full variable domain (outside the CDR3, taken from reference TRBV5-6 and TRBJ1-1): DAGVTQSPTHLIKTRGQQVTLRCSPKSGHDTVSWYQQALGQGPQFIFQYYEEEERQRGNFPDRFSGHQFPNYSSELNVNALLLGDSALYLCASSWDRNTEAFFGQGTRLTVV.

Regarding this clone: The sample has other DNA sequences that encode this CDR3 too. The V call is TRBV28, the J call TRBJ1-1; tentative D call: TRBD1 (6 bases). Per germline, CDR1 MDHEN and CDR2 SYDVKM. The CDR3 covers 14 residues. Trimming shortened V by 7 bases and J by 0 bases, and 12 bases separated the two germline ends. DNA for the CDR3: TGTGCCAGCACCGGACAGTTTCTGAACACTGAAGCTTTCTTT. As protein: CASTGQFLNTEAFF.

Regarding this clone: Other DNA variants within this sample encode the same CDR3. This rearrangement joins TRBV11-3 to TRBJ2-3; unclear D gene. CDR3 length: 14 amino acids. V was trimmed by 5 bases and J by 0 bases, leaving 9 bases between them. Per germline, CDR1 SGHNT and CDR2 YENEEA. The CDR3 reads CASSLTTSTDTQYF. The CDR3 DNA reads as TGTGCCAGCAGCCTGACGACGAGCACAGATACGCAGTATTTT.

This sequence joins TRBV6-4 and TRBJ1-2; no reliable D call. Germline V gene sequence: CDR1 MRHNA, CDR2 SNTAGT. The V end lost 8 bases, the J end lost 3 bases, and 13 bases lay between the germline ends. This CDR3 has 13 residues. The CDR3 loop is CASVDGYYYGYTF. For the CDR3, the DNA is TGTGCCAGCGTAGACGGATACTACTATGGCTACACCTTC.

This chain links TRBV7-2 with TRBJ1-3; D is undetermined. CDR1 SGHTA and CDR2 FQGNSA come from the germline V gene. V was shortened by 2 bases and J by 0 bases, with 11 bases between the two germline ends. CDR3 size: 16 residues. CDR3 nucleotide sequence: TGTGCCAGCAGCTTACTTGGGTCGGCCTCTGGAAACACCATATATTTT. This translates into CASSLLGSASGNTIYF.

The J gene is TRBJ2-1, the V gene TRBV18; TRBD1 matches at 12 bases. CDR1 and CDR2 (germline): KGHSH, LQKENI. This CDR3 comprises 16 residues. V gave up 2 bases and J gave up 6 bases; unmatched junction bases: 5. CDR3 in amino acids: CASSPSLGQGANEQFF. The CDR3 DNA reads TGTGCCAGCTCACCAAGCCTGGGACAGGGGGCCAATGAGCAGTTCTTC.

The chain couples TRBV4-2 to TRBJ2-2; 10 bases match TRBD2. The CDR3 has 15 amino acids. V lost 6 bases, J lost 0 bases, and 1 base stayed unmatched. Germline V gene lookup returns CDR1 LGHNA and CDR2 YNFKEQ. CDR3 sequence reads: CASRSGGANTGELFF. The CDR3 DNA follows: TGTGCCAGCAGAAGCGGGGGGGCGAACACCGGGGAGCTGTTTTTT.

J is TRBJ2-3 and V is TRBV5-6; no firm D call. CDR3 length: 12 amino acids. Trimming took 0 bases from V and 4 from J, leaving 3 bases between them. Germline V lookup: CDR1 SGHDT, CDR2 YYEEEE. The chain's CDR3 is CASSLASDTQYF. The CDR3 DNA reads TGTGCCAGCAGCTTGGCGTCAGATACGCAGTATTTT.

This chain joins TRBV10-3 and TRBJ2-7; tentatively, D is TRBD2 (6 bases). V dropped 4 bases and J dropped 3 bases, with 7 bases sitting between them. The germline V gene encodes CDR1 ENHRY and CDR2 SYGVKD. This CDR3 is 12 amino acids long. This CDR3 reads CAISGEVYEQYF. In nucleotides, the CDR3 is TGTGCCATCAGTGGGGAGGTCTACGAGCAGTACTTC.

The count of this clone is one. The rearrangement uses TRBV19 and TRBJ2-3, with 7 bases fitting TRBD2. CDR3 length equals 16 residues. Per germline, CDR1 LNHDA and CDR2 SQIVND (reference sequence). The V and J ends lost 7 bases and 1 base, in that order; junction bases with no gene match: 11. CDR3 region: CASTLGLTWGTDTQYF. CDR3 sequence (DNA): TGTGCCAGTACCCTGGGACTAACTTGGGGCACAGATACGCAGTATTTT.

The chain combines TRBV19 with TRBJ2-7, with D possibly being TRBD1 (7 bases). The germline gives CDR1 LNHDA, CDR2 SQIVND (reference sequence). Deletions cut 3 bases from V and 2 bases from J, with 14 bases between. This CDR3 spans 15 amino acids. CDR3 sequence: CASSIRTGEAYEQYF. The CDR3, as DNA: TGTGCCAGTAGTATCCGCACAGGGGAGGCCTACGAGCAGTACTTC.

The chain links TRBV6-5 to TRBJ1-6; D unclear. The CDR3 covers 14 residues. CDR1 is MNHEY and CDR2 is SVGAGI in the germline V gene. Deletions cut 6 bases from V and 7 bases from J, with 13 bases between. The CDR3 nucleotides read TGTGCCAGCAGGGAGTGGGGAGACAATTCACCCCTCCACTTT. This codes for CASREWGDNSPLHF.

The chain joins TRBV18 to TRBJ1-4; D unresolved. The V end was cut by 2 bases, the J end by 0 bases, with 4 bases between. CDR1 is KGHSH and CDR2 is LQKENI in the germline V gene. The CDR3 is 14 residues long. The CDR3 bases are TGTGCCAGCTCACCATGGACAACTAATGAAAAACTGTTTTTT. It specifies CASSPWTTNEKLFF. The full variable domain, in which reference TRBV18 and TRBJ1-4 provide the parts outside the CDR3, is NAGVMQNPRHLVRRRGQEARLRCSPMKGHSHVYWYRQLPEEGLKFMVYLQKENIIDESGMPKERFSAEFPKEGPSILRIQQVVRGDSAAYFCASSPWTTNEKLFFGSGTQLSVL.

This clone was seen only once. The chain joins TRBV19 to TRBJ1-1; D is undetermined. There are 15 residues in the CDR3. With 4 bases removed from V and 0 bases from J, the gap between germline ends came to 12 bases. Germline V gene sequence: CDR1 LNHDA, CDR2 SQIVND (reference sequence). The CDR3: CASSTEVQMNTEAFF. CDR3 coding DNA: TGTGCCAGTAGTACCGAAGTCCAGATGAACACTGAAGCTTTCTTT.

V usage is TRBV12-3 or TRBV12-4 and J usage is TRBJ1-4; D uncertain. The CDR3 runs to 13 residues. The V end was cut by 0 bases, the J end by 8 bases, with 7 bases between. Here the CDR3 DNA reads TGTGCCAGCAGTTTAGCGGGGTGGGAAAAACTGTTTTTT. Translating gives CASSLAGWEKLFF.

This sequence joins TRBV7-8 and TRBJ1-1; maybe TRBD1 (5 bases). V shed 2 bases and J shed 0 bases, with 7 bases lying between them. The CDR3 sequence is 14 residues long. In germline, CDR1 is SGHVS, CDR2 FQNEAQ. The CDR3 reads CASSLTGVNTEAFF. The CDR3 coding sequence is TGTGCCAGCAGCTTAACGGGGGTGAACACTGAAGCTTTCTTT.

The V gene is TRBV29-1, the J gene TRBJ2-7; D unclear. The CDR3 loop spans 14 amino acids. CDR1 is SQVTM, CDR2 ANQGSEA, per germline. The V end was cut by 8 bases, the J end by 2 bases, with 19 bases between. CDR3 nucleotide sequence: TGCAGCTCCGAGCCCGGGCAGGCCGCCTACGAGCAGTACTTC. It yields the protein CSSEPGQAAYEQYF.

J is TRBJ1-1 and V is TRBV9; D perhaps matches TRBD1 (5 bases). Germline V gene sequence: CDR1 SGDLS, CDR2 YYNGEE. Trimming took off 0 bases at V and 4 bases at J, with 10 bases between the two ends. The CDR3 loop spans 14 amino acids. This CDR3 reads CASSVVPGVTEAFF. The CDR3 region has the DNA TGTGCCAGCAGCGTAGTTCCGGGGGTCACTGAAGCTTTCTTT.

This chain uses TRBV2 with TRBJ1-2; D is unresolved. This CDR3 contains 12 residues. Trimming removed 7 bases from V and 8 bases from J, with 14 bases in between. Germline lookup yields CDR1 SNHLY and CDR2 FYNNEI. CDR3: CASNSLQLGYTF. The CDR3, as DNA: TGTGCCAGCAATAGTCTACAGTTGGGCTACACCTTC.

This clone was counted a few times. J is TRBJ2-1 and V is TRBV4-1; 10 nucleotides line up with TRBD2. Trimming at V came to 1 base and at J to 3 bases, leaving 3 bases not matched to a gene. The CDR3 sequence is 16 residues long. Germline lookup yields CDR1 MGHRA and CDR2 YSYEKL. In nucleotides, the CDR3 is TGCGCCAGCAGCCAAGCCTCTAGCGGGGGCTACAATGAGCAGTTCTTC. It yields the protein CASSQASSGGYNEQFF.

The chain is built from TRBV5-1 and TRBJ2-1; 12 bases match TRBD1. The CDR3 totals 15 residues. Germline CDR1 and CDR2: SGHRS and YFSETQ. V was clipped by 4 bases and J by 7 bases; unmatched bases: 6. The CDR3 is CASSPRGQGANEQFF. The CDR3, as DNA: TGCGCCAGCAGCCCTCGGGGACAGGGGGCTAATGAGCAGTTCTTC.